A selection of T cell receptor beta chains follows, all from one sample in a study of blood T cell repertoires in COVID-19. Some clones are missing from TCRdb's copy, which holds only in-frame ones; the method was immunoSEQ multiplex PCR. Seen here are more than 300,000 clones, about 89% observed once, and the top ten hold about 0.78%. What was sequenced was PBMCs or T cells enriched from blood (not recorded which). These receptors were taken from a woman aged 40-49 years who had been exposed to COVID-19. Each CDR3 is given with its conserved first and last residue. Each record gives: V gene, D gene, clone size, J gene, CDR3 protein, CDR3 DNA. A D gene is named only where the DNA matches it firmly. Clone size, where shown, is once, few, many, or a class for clones that have expanded.

v_call: TRBV10-2
d_call: .
clone_size: .
j_call: TRBJ1-1
cdr3_aa: CASTETTGNTEAFF
cdr3_nt: TGCGCCAGCACGGAAACGACAGGAAACACTGAAGCTTTCTTT

v_call: TRBV7-6
d_call: .
clone_size: few
j_call: TRBJ2-1
cdr3_aa: CASSAAGNSYNEQFF
cdr3_nt: TGTGCCAGCAGCGCCGCAGGAAATTCCTACAATGAGCAGTTCTTC

v_call: TRBV12-3/TRBV12-4
d_call: .
clone_size: once
j_call: TRBJ1-1
cdr3_aa: CASSIDRNTEAFF
cdr3_nt: TGTGCCAGCAGTATAGACAGGAACACTGAAGCTTTCTTT

v_call: TRBV7-8
d_call: TRBD1
clone_size: .
j_call: TRBJ1-6
cdr3_aa: CASSPITGQGANSPLHF
cdr3_nt: TGTGCCAGCAGCCCCATAACTGGACAGGGAGCAAATTCACCCCTCCACTTT

v_call: TRBV5-1
d_call: .
clone_size: .
j_call: TRBJ2-3
cdr3_aa: CASSLGRGSTDTQYF
cdr3_nt: TGCGCCAGCAGCTTGGGACGCGGAAGCACAGATACGCAGTATTTT

v_call: TRBV19
d_call: TRBD1
clone_size: .
j_call: TRBJ1-2
cdr3_aa: CAVYGAGGPNYGYTF
cdr3_nt: TGTGCCGTATACGGAGCAGGGGGCCCCAACTATGGCTACACCTTC

v_call: TRBV5-1
d_call: .
clone_size: .
j_call: TRBJ2-5
cdr3_aa: CASSGTTYQETQYF
cdr3_nt: TGCGCCAGCAGCGGGACAACGTACCAAGAGACCCAGTACTTC

v_call: TRBV24-1
d_call: .
clone_size: .
j_call: TRBJ2-2
cdr3_aa: CATSDPAGGKTGELFF
cdr3_nt: TGTGCCACCAGTGATCCCGCAGGGGGGAAGACCGGGGAGCTGTTTTTT

v_call: TRBV5-1
d_call: .
clone_size: .
j_call: TRBJ1-1
cdr3_aa: CASSPTAGPSNTEAFF
cdr3_nt: TGCGCCAGCAGCCCTACCGCGGGACCGTCGAACACTGAAGCTTTCTTT

v_call: TRBV19
d_call: .
clone_size: .
j_call: TRBJ2-1
cdr3_aa: CASSISISLNEQFF
cdr3_nt: TGTGCCAGTAGTATATCCATAAGCCTGAATGAGCAGTTCTTC

v_call: TRBV29-1
d_call: TRBD2
clone_size: .
j_call: TRBJ2-1
cdr3_aa: CSVWLADYNEQFF
cdr3_nt: TGCAGCGTTTGGCTAGCGGACTACAATGAGCAGTTCTTC

v_call: TRBV19
d_call: TRBD1
clone_size: .
j_call: TRBJ1-1
cdr3_aa: CASRRTGSSTEAFF
cdr3_nt: TGTGCCAGTAGAAGGACAGGGAGTAGCACTGAAGCTTTCTTT

v_call: TRBV30
d_call: .
clone_size: .
j_call: TRBJ1-1
cdr3_aa: CAWSVSGMSEAFF
cdr3_nt: TGTGCCTGGAGTGTATCGGGGATGAGTGAAGCTTTCTTT

v_call: TRBV3-1/TRBV3-2
d_call: .
clone_size: .
j_call: TRBJ1-5
cdr3_aa: CASSQDGDSPQHF
cdr3_nt: TGTGCCAGCAGCCAAGACGGAGATAGTCCCCAGCATTTT

v_call: TRBV29-1
d_call: .
clone_size: .
j_call: TRBJ2-1
cdr3_aa: CSVVRPNYNEQFF
cdr3_nt: TGCAGCGTTGTGAGGCCGAACTACAATGAGCAGTTCTTC

v_call: TRBV5-1
d_call: TRBD2
clone_size: .
j_call: TRBJ2-1
cdr3_aa: CASSILQAGGSHNEQFF
cdr3_nt: TGCGCCAGCAGCATCCTCCAAGCGGGGGGGTCCCACAATGAGCAGTTCTTC

v_call: TRBV5-1
d_call: .
clone_size: .
j_call: TRBJ2-2
cdr3_aa: CASSLGQTNTGELFF
cdr3_nt: TGCGCCAGCAGCTTGGGACAAACGAACACCGGGGAGCTGTTTTTT

v_call: TRBV29-1
d_call: TRBD2
clone_size: .
j_call: TRBJ2-7
cdr3_aa: CSVLTGTSAYEQYF
cdr3_nt: TGCAGCGTTCTAACCGGGACTAGCGCCTACGAGCAGTACTTC

v_call: TRBV29-1
d_call: TRBD1
clone_size: .
j_call: TRBJ2-7
cdr3_aa: CSVQTGVESSYEQYF
cdr3_nt: TGCAGCGTCCAAACAGGGGTCGAAAGCTCCTACGAGCAGTACTTC

v_call: TRBV7-2
d_call: TRBD2
clone_size: .
j_call: TRBJ2-7
cdr3_aa: CASSSGLAGNYEQYF
cdr3_nt: TGTGCCAGCAGCTCGGGACTAGCGGGGAACTACGAGCAGTACTTC

v_call: TRBV7-2
d_call: TRBD1
clone_size: .
j_call: TRBJ1-4
cdr3_aa: CASNLDRGNEKLFF
cdr3_nt: TGTGCCAGCAATTTGGACAGGGGTAATGAAAAACTGTTTTTT

v_call: TRBV6-1
d_call: TRBD2
clone_size: .
j_call: TRBJ2-3
cdr3_aa: CASSDPGLGLGVQYF
cdr3_nt: TGTGCCAGCAGTGATCCGGGACTAGGCTTGGGAGTACAGTATTTT

v_call: TRBV5-3
d_call: .
clone_size: .
j_call: TRBJ1-6
cdr3_aa: CARSLVGEPRQSSYNSPLHF
cdr3_nt: TGTGCCAGAAGCTTGGTGGGTGAGCCCCGACAAAGCTCCTATAATTCACCCCTCCACTTT

v_call: TRBV30
d_call: .
clone_size: .
j_call: TRBJ1-4
cdr3_aa: CAWSGSGLGEKLFF
cdr3_nt: TGTGCCTGGAGCGGTTCGGGACTTGGTGAAAAACTGTTTTTT

v_call: TRBV6-5
d_call: TRBD2
clone_size: .
j_call: TRBJ2-5
cdr3_aa: CASRHGGGETQYF
cdr3_nt: TGTGCCAGCAGGCACGGCGGGGGGGAGACCCAGTACTTC

v_call: TRBV6-5
d_call: TRBD1
clone_size: .
j_call: TRBJ1-4
cdr3_aa: CASSPLGGADEKLFF
cdr3_nt: TGTGCCAGCAGCCCCCTAGGGGGCGCGGATGAAAAACTGTTTTTT

v_call: TRBV19
d_call: TRBD1
clone_size: .
j_call: TRBJ1-2
cdr3_aa: CASRGQVDGYTF
cdr3_nt: TGTGCCAGTAGGGGACAGGTCGATGGCTACACCTTC

v_call: TRBV5-6
d_call: .
clone_size: once
j_call: TRBJ2-7
cdr3_aa: CASSSEALEQYF
cdr3_nt: TGTGCCAGCAGCTCGGAGGCGCTAGAGCAGTACTTC

v_call: TRBV2
d_call: TRBD1
clone_size: .
j_call: TRBJ1-1
cdr3_aa: CASSGIGGVTEAFF
cdr3_nt: TGTGCCAGCAGTGGCATAGGGGGCGTCACTGAAGCTTTCTTT

v_call: TRBV30
d_call: .
clone_size: .
j_call: TRBJ2-7
cdr3_aa: CAWTEELSYEQYF
cdr3_nt: TGTGCCTGGACAGAGGAACTTTCCTACGAGCAGTACTTC

v_call: TRBV24-1
d_call: .
clone_size: once
j_call: TRBJ2-3
cdr3_aa: CATSPTENSNTDTQYF
cdr3_nt: TGTGCCACCAGCCCCACGGAAAACAGCAACACAGATACGCAGTATTTT

v_call: TRBV5-1
d_call: TRBD1
clone_size: .
j_call: TRBJ2-1
cdr3_aa: CASSPRGQGAYNEQFF
cdr3_nt: TGCGCCAGCAGCCCCCGGGGACAGGGGGCCTACAATGAGCAGTTCTTC

v_call: TRBV18
d_call: TRBD1
clone_size: .
j_call: TRBJ1-4
cdr3_aa: CASSPRQGQNEKLFF
cdr3_nt: TGTGCCAGCTCCCCTCGACAGGGGCAAAATGAAAAACTGTTTTTT

v_call: TRBV11-1
d_call: .
clone_size: .
j_call: TRBJ1-1
cdr3_aa: CASSYRTRAEAFF
cdr3_nt: TGTGCCAGCAGCTATAGGACCAGGGCTGAAGCTTTCTTT

v_call: TRBV10-3
d_call: .
clone_size: .
j_call: TRBJ2-7
cdr3_aa: CAISDGQSEQYF
cdr3_nt: TGTGCCATCAGTGATGGGCAGTCCGAGCAGTACTTC

v_call: TRBV5-8
d_call: .
clone_size: .
j_call: TRBJ1-2
cdr3_aa: CASRVYPNYGYTF
cdr3_nt: TGTGCCAGCAGAGTCTATCCTAACTATGGCTACACCTTC

v_call: TRBV7-2
d_call: TRBD1
clone_size: .
j_call: TRBJ1-6
cdr3_aa: CASSLAGTVFNSPLHF
cdr3_nt: TGTGCCAGCAGCTTAGCCGGGACAGTTTTTAATTCACCCCTCCACTTT

v_call: TRBV3-1/TRBV3-2
d_call: .
clone_size: .
j_call: TRBJ2-7
cdr3_aa: CASRSGTGGPRAQYF
cdr3_nt: TGTGCCAGCAGATCCGGGACGGGGGGCCCTCGTGCGCAGTACTTC

v_call: TRBV9
d_call: TRBD1
clone_size: .
j_call: TRBJ1-2
cdr3_aa: CASSVDPGQDNYGYTF
cdr3_nt: TGTGCCAGCAGCGTAGACCCGGGACAGGATAACTATGGCTACACCTTC

v_call: TRBV5-5
d_call: TRBD1
clone_size: .
j_call: TRBJ2-7
cdr3_aa: CASSLVSTGAFFYEQYF
cdr3_nt: TGTGCCAGCAGCCTCGTTTCAACAGGGGCCTTCTTCTACGAGCAGTACTTC